This is a list of T cell receptor beta chains from one sample in a study of cytomegalovirus exposure and HLA in healthy donors. TCRdb's copy holds only in-frame clones and misses some; the assay was immunoSEQ multiplex PCR. The profile covers about 84,000 clones, with over 80% appearing a single time and about 2.5% taken by the ten largest. Sequenced material: PBMCs. Receptors were obtained from a man aged 18 to 29 in good health and CMV-seronegative. The CDR3 runs from the conserved cysteine through the conserved F or W. Fields, in order: V gene, D gene, J gene, clone size, CDR3 DNA, CDR3 protein. D genes are given only for firm matches. Size values are once, few and many counts, or a class for expanded clones, and some rows have none.

>TRBV9|TRBD1|TRBJ1-4|.
TGTGCCAGCAGCGGAGACAGGGTTGGTGTAAATGAAAAACTGTTTTTT
CASSGDRVGVNEKLFF
>TRBV19|TRBD1|TRBJ2-1|.
TGTGCCAGTAGTATAGGGGGGGACAGGGGGATCAATGAGCAGTTCTTC
CASSIGGDRGINEQFF
>TRBV7-2|.|TRBJ2-7|once
TGTGCCAGCAGCTTAGGATTTTGGGCCGAACGTACCGAGCAGTACTTC
CASSLGFWAERTEQYF
>TRBV7-2|TRBD1|TRBJ1-2|.
TGTGCCAGCAGCAGCATCTTCAGGGGGCGCAGGGGCTATGGCTACACCTTC
CASSSIFRGRRGYGYTF
>TRBV28|.|TRBJ1-3|.
TGTGCCAGCAGCCTACAGTTCCGTGACACCATATATTTT
CASSLQFRDTIYF
>TRBV28|.|TRBJ2-7|.
TGTGCCAGCAATCGACAGGGAGGTATATACGAGCAGTACTTC
CASNRQGGIYEQYF
>TRBV27|TRBD1|TRBJ2-2|.
TGTGCCAGCAACCGGGGGACAGGAGGTCCGAACACCGGGGAGCTGTTTTTT
CASNRGTGGPNTGELFF
>TRBV27|.|TRBJ2-1|.
TGTGCCAGCATTCCAAGGGGCCTAGCGCCTTACAATGAGCAGTTCTTC
CASIPRGLAPYNEQFF
>TRBV9|TRBD1|TRBJ2-7|.
TGTGCCAGCAGCGCCCACGCACAGGGGGCGCCCGGCGAGCAGTACTTC
CASSAHAQGAPGEQYF
>TRBV5-1|.|TRBJ2-1|.
TGCGCCAGTCTTCAGAGGGCCAATGGGTTTGAGCAGTTCTTC
CASLQRANGFEQFF
>TRBV6-5|TRBD1|TRBJ2-7|.
TGTGCCAGCATAGAGGACAGGGGGCTTAGGGAGCAGTACTTC
CASIEDRGLREQYF
>TRBV6-4|.|TRBJ1-6|.
TGTGCCAGCAGTGTAGGGACAAACTCACCCCTCCACTTT
CASSVGTNSPLHF
>TRBV9|.|TRBJ2-1|.
TGTGCCAGCAGCGTACTCCCTAGCTTCAATGAGCAGTTCTTC
CASSVLPSFNEQFF
>TRBV5-4|TRBD1|TRBJ1-6|.
TGTGCCAGCAGCTTGGAGCCGACAGGGGCGAATTCACCCCTCCACTTT
CASSLEPTGANSPLHF
>TRBV7-2|TRBD2|TRBJ2-3|.
TGTGCCAGCAGCTTAGGGGGACTAGGCCCAGATACGCAGTATTTT
CASSLGGLGPDTQYF
>TRBV5-1|.|TRBJ1-1|.
TGCGCCAGCAGCTTGGGGATATCGGGGGTAAATAGTCTTAGATTGTGGCGGACTGAAGCTTTCTTT
CASSLGISGVNSLRLWRTEAFF
>TRBV6-6|.|TRBJ2-7|.
TGTGCCACCTCTGGCCGATCGAACTACGAGCAGTACTTC
CATSGRSNYEQYF
>TRBV6-5|TRBD1|TRBJ2-1|.
TGTGCCAGCAGTTATTTCCGGGACAGGGGTTACAATGAGCAGTTCTTC
CASSYFRDRGYNEQFF
>TRBV7-9|.|TRBJ2-7|.
TGTGCCAGCAGCTGGTTCGGGGGGCAGAACTACGAGCAGTACTTC
CASSWFGGQNYEQYF
>TRBV6-5|TRBD1|TRBJ1-2|.
TGTGCCAGCAGTTACTCGAGCGTAAGGACAGGGAAAGGCTACACCTTC
CASSYSSVRTGKGYTF
>TRBV25-1|TRBD1|TRBJ1-6|.
TGTGCCAGCAGTAAGACAGGGAAAGGTTCACCCCTCCACTTT
CASSKTGKGSPLHF
>TRBV28|.|TRBJ1-1|.
TGTGCCAGCAGTTTATCAGACAGCATGAACACTGAAGCTTTCTTT
CASSLSDSMNTEAFF
>TRBV6-6|TRBD2|TRBJ2-5|.
TGTGCCAGCAGTTACTCTGGCGGGAGCCGTGAGACCCAGTACTTC
CASSYSGGSRETQYF
>TRBV5-6|.|TRBJ1-2|.
TGTGCCAGCAGCTTGGGGCAGGGCCCTAGGGCTAACTATGGCTACACCTTC
CASSLGQGPRANYGYTF
>TRBV14|.|TRBJ2-3|.
TGTGCCAGCAGCCAAGATCTTTTCGGCACAGATACGCAGTATTTT
CASSQDLFGTDTQYF
>TRBV7-2|TRBD1|TRBJ2-4|.
TGTGCCAGCAGCTTAGATCACCTTACAGGGGGAGGAATCCAGTACTTC
CASSLDHLTGGGIQYF
>TRBV11-1|.|TRBJ2-3|.
TGTGCCAGCAGCTTTGAGCTGAGCGGGCAGAACACAGATACGCAGTATTTT
CASSFELSGQNTDTQYF